This is a list of T cell receptor beta chains from one sample in a study of blood T cells in healthy people across ages. TCRdb fed the 5' RACE reads into MiXCR, producing one record per CDR3 protein. Seen here are roughly 700,000 distinct CDR3 sequences, around 32% observed once, and the top ten hold 15%. What was sequenced was blood. The source is a woman aged 80 or over in good health. CDR3s include the opening cysteine and the closing phenylalanine or tryptophan. Fields, in order: J gene, D gene, CDR3 length, V gene, clone size, CDR3 DNA, CDR3 protein. D genes are given only for firm matches. A row's size may be missing; if present it is once, few, many or a size class.

TRBJ2-5 | . | 16 | TRBV19 | . | TGTGCCAGTAGTATCGGGGGGCAGATTTACCAAGAGACCCAGTACTTC | CASSIGGQIYQETQYF
TRBJ2-7 | TRBD2 | 14 | TRBV4-1 | . | TGCGCCAGCAGTGCCACTAGCGGGTACTACGAGCAGTACTTC | CASSATSGYYEQYF
TRBJ2-2 | . | 15 | TRBV12-5 | few | TGTGCTAGTGGCCAAGGACAGCTGGACACCGGGGAGCTGTTTTTT | CASGQGQLDTGELFF
TRBJ2-1 | . | 14 | TRBV20-1 | many | TGCAGTCCAGCGCCCAGCAGGGCTGGCAATGAGCAGTTCTTC | CSPAPSRAGNEQFF
TRBJ2-7 | . | 13 | TRBV5-1 | few | TGCGCCAGCAGCTTGTCAGCAGAGTACGAGCAGTACTTC | CASSLSAEYEQYF
TRBJ2-1 | TRBD1 | 13 | TRBV7-2 | . | TGTGCCAGCAGCTCGAAGACAGGGAATGAGCAGTTCTTC | CASSSKTGNEQFF
TRBJ1-1 | TRBD1 | 17 | TRBV6-2/TRBV6-3 | . | TGTGCCAGCAGCCCCACCTTTCGGACAGGGCGGAACACTGAAGCTTTCTTT | CASSPTFRTGRNTEAFF
TRBJ1-1 | . | 14 | TRBV7-9 | . | TGTGCCAGCAGCGCGGGGACGGGGGAAACTGAAGCTTTCTTT | CASSAGTGETEAFF
TRBJ2-7 | TRBD1 | 13 | TRBV27 | many | TGTGCCAGCAGTCCAAGCCAGGGGGCTCGGCAGTACTTC | CASSPSQGARQYF
TRBJ2-5 | TRBD2 | 16 | TRBV5-1 | . | TGCGCCAGCAGCTTGTCCCCGGGGGGAGCTCGAGAGACCCAGTACTTC | CASSLSPGGARETQYF
TRBJ1-6 | . | 14 | TRBV20-1 | . | TGCAGTGCTAGAGATCAGGGGTTGAATTCACCCCTCCACTTT | CSARDQGLNSPLHF
TRBJ1-2 | . | 15 | TRBV10-3 | many | TGTGCCATCACCGAAGGGGCCGTTTCGCTCTATGGCTACACCTTC | CAITEGAVSLYGYTF
TRBJ2-5 | TRBD2 | 16 | TRBV12-3/TRBV12-4 | many | TGTGCCAGCAGTTTAGGGTCTAGCGGGGCAAAAGAGACCCAGTACTTC | CASSLGSSGAKETQYF
TRBJ1-5 | . | 17 | TRBV15 | many | TGTGCCACCAGCAGAGAACGGACTCGGAGTAGCAATCAGCCCCAGCATTTT | CATSRERTRSSNQPQHF
TRBJ1-5 | . | 15 | TRBV12-3/TRBV12-4 | . | TGTGCCAGCAGTTTAGCGTTTTACGGCAATCAGCCCCAGCATTTT | CASSLAFYGNQPQHF
TRBJ2-7 | . | 15 | TRBV6-5 | few | TGTGCCAGCAGTTACGGGCAGGGGAAAATCTACGAGCAGTACTTC | CASSYGQGKIYEQYF
TRBJ2-3 | . | 14 | TRBV12-3/TRBV12-4 | once | TGTGCCGGCAGGCCGACAGTGAACACAGATATGCAGTATTTT | CAGRPTVNTDMQYF
TRBJ2-7 | TRBD2 | 16 | TRBV5-1 | . | TGCGCCAGCAGCTTGGCCCTAGCGGGGACCTACAATGAGCAGTACTTC | CASSLALAGTYNEQYF
TRBJ2-4 | . | 13 | TRBV29-1 | . | TGCAGCGTTGAAGTTACGGGGGCCAGCATTCAGTACTTC | CSVEVTGASIQYF
TRBJ1-4 | TRBD1 | 15 | TRBV3-1 | . | TGTGCCAGCAGCCTCCGGACAGGGAGGGATGAAAAACTGTTTTTT | CASSLRTGRDEKLFF
TRBJ2-1 | TRBD2 | 16 | TRBV3-1 | few | TGTGCCAGCAGCCCGACCCTAGCGGGGGGGCCCAATGAGCAGTTCTTC | CASSPTLAGGPNEQFF
TRBJ1-1 | . | 12 | TRBV20-1 | . | TGCAGTACGACCCCCTTTGAGGCTGAAGCTTTCTTT | CSTTPFEAEAFF
TRBJ2-1 | . | 13 | TRBV7-2 | . | TGTGCCAGCAGCTTACAGGGTTTGTATGAGCAGTTCTTC | CASSLQGLYEQFF
TRBJ2-5 | TRBD1 | 15 | TRBV6-2/TRBV6-3 | many | TGTGCCAGCAGTTACGGGACAGAAACTCAAGAGACCCAGTACTTC | CASSYGTETQETQYF
TRBJ1-1 | TRBD1 | 16 | TRBV5-1 | . | TGCGCCAGCAGCTTAGGACCGGGACAGGGGTATGTTGAAGCTTTCTTT | CASSLGPGQGYVEAFF
TRBJ2-1 | . | 16 | TRBV7-8 | many | TGTGCCAGCAGCTTAACCGGGACCCCGTCCTACAATGAGCAGTTCTTC | CASSLTGTPSYNEQFF
TRBJ2-7 | TRBD2 | 14 | TRBV20-1 | many | TGCAGTGCTAGAGGGACTAGCGGGGGGTACGAGCAGTACTTC | CSARGTSGGYEQYF
TRBJ1-2 | TRBD1 | 14 | TRBV6-2/TRBV6-3 | . | TGTGCCAGCAGTCGGGACAGGGGAACCCATGGCTACACCTTC | CASSRDRGTHGYTF
TRBJ1-3 | . | 13 | TRBV29-1 | many | TGCAGCGTGAATTCACTCACTGGAAACACCATATATTTT | CSVNSLTGNTIYF
TRBJ2-1 | . | 16 | TRBV9 | many | TGTGCCAGCAGCGTAGGAGACTATTCGCGCTACAATGAGCAGTTCTTC | CASSVGDYSRYNEQFF
TRBJ2-7 | . | 14 | TRBV13 | many | TGTGCCAGCAGCCTAGGACAAAAAGACTACGAGCAGTACTTC | CASSLGQKDYEQYF
TRBJ1-2 | . | 15 | TRBV28 | few | TGTGCCAGCAGTCCCTCCTTGGCAGGGGTATATGGCTACACCTTC | CASSPSLAGVYGYTF
TRBJ1-2 | . | 13 | TRBV20-1 | . | TGCAGTGCTAGTGAAGGAGAAGCCTATGGCTACACCTTC | CSASEGEAYGYTF
TRBJ1-1 | . | 13 | TRBV28 | . | TGTGCTATCCGGGGGGGAGTGGACACTGAAGCTTTCTTT | CAIRGGVDTEAFF
TRBJ1-2 | TRBD1 | 17 | TRBV7-6 | few | TGTGCCAGCAGCTTGGGTACAGGGGCACATACTAACTATGGCTACACCTTC | CASSLGTGAHTNYGYTF
TRBJ1-2 | . | 16 | TRBV6-6 | . | TGTGCCAGCAGCGCTACCCTACAGAGGCTCCTTTATGGCTACACCTTC | CASSATLQRLLYGYTF
TRBJ2-3 | TRBD2 | 18 | TRBV24-1 | few | TGTGCCACCAGTGATTCAGGACTAGCGGGGGGGGACACAGATACGCAGTATTTT | CATSDSGLAGGDTDTQYF
TRBJ2-1 | . | 17 | TRBV12-3/TRBV12-4 | many | TGTGCCAGCAGTTTAAGGCGGGGGCCTTACCTGGGAAATGAGCAGTTCTTC | CASSLRRGPYLGNEQFF
TRBJ2-7 | . | 12 | TRBV20-1 | . | TGCAGTGCTCTCCTCCCTAGTTACGAGCAGTACTTC | CSALLPSYEQYF
TRBJ2-5 | . | 15 | TRBV5-1 | . | TGCGCCAGCAGCTTGGGAGGACAGACAAAAGAGACCCAGTACTTC | CASSLGGQTKETQYF
TRBJ2-1 | TRBD2 | 18 | TRBV10-2 | many | TGCGCCAGCAGTGGAATGGGCGGGGGGGCGGTCGGGTACAATGAGCAGTTCTTC | CASSGMGGGAVGYNEQFF
TRBJ2-7 | . | 14 | TRBV5-1 | many | TGCGCCAGCAGTCCTCGGGGTGGGGACCTCGAGCAGTACTTC | CASSPRGGDLEQYF
TRBJ2-1 | . | 13 | TRBV5-5 | many | TGTGCCAGCAGGCCTGGACGGCAAAATGAGCAGTTCTTC | CASRPGRQNEQFF
TRBJ2-5 | . | 15 | TRBV4-1 | once | TGCGCCAGCAGCCAAGATGGGGCCCGGGGGGAGACCCAGTACTTC | CASSQDGARGETQYF
TRBJ1-5 | . | 14 | TRBV6-5 | . | TGTGCCTCTCGATCGGGGAATAGCAATCAGCCCCAGCATTTT | CASRSGNSNQPQHF
TRBJ2-5 | . | 15 | TRBV7-9 | many | TGTGCCAGCAGCCCGGGCGTGGGGGGCCAAGAGACCCAGTACTTC | CASSPGVGGQETQYF
TRBJ2-6 | . | 13 | TRBV7-3 | . | TGTGCCAGCAGCTCCCCCCTCGCCAACGTCCTGACTTTC | CASSSPLANVLTF
TRBJ2-3 | . | 13 | TRBV18 | few | TGTGCCAGCTCACCTATGCTCACAGATACGCAGTATTTT | CASSPMLTDTQYF
TRBJ2-3 | TRBD1 | 19 | TRBV20-1 | many | TGCAGTGCTAGGAGGGAAGACAGGGGGACCCTTCTTGGCACAGATACGCAGTATTTT | CSARREDRGTLLGTDTQYF
TRBJ2-3 | . | 16 | TRBV11-3 | . | TGTGCCAGCAGCTTAGTTGGAGCAGGGGGGACAGATACGCAGTATTTT | CASSLVGAGGTDTQYF
TRBJ2-1 | . | 13 | TRBV4-1 | . | TGCGCCAGCAGCCAAGATCTAAGGGGTTTGCAGTTCTTC | CASSQDLRGLQFF
TRBJ1-4 | . | 15 | TRBV14 | few | TGTGCCAGCAGCCAAGACTGGGGGAGAAATGAAAAACGGTTTTTT | CASSQDWGRNEKRFF
TRBJ2-5 | TRBD1 | 16 | TRBV4-2 | . | TGTGCCAGCAGCCAGGGGACAGGGGGCAAAGGGGAGACCCAGTACTTC | CASSQGTGGKGETQYF
TRBJ2-5 | . | 14 | TRBV20-1 | . | TGCAGTGCTGGAACGTTGGGGGGCCAAGAGACCCAGTACTTC | CSAGTLGGQETQYF
TRBJ2-5 | TRBD2 | 15 | TRBV6-5 | . | TGTGCCAGCAGTTCCTATCGGGAGGGTAGGGAGACCCAGTACTTC | CASSSYREGRETQYF